This is a list of T cell receptor beta chains from one sample in a study of Ad26.COV2.S vaccination and SARS-CoV-2 variants. The method was immunoSEQ multiplex PCR; TCRdb's version includes in-frame clones alone and lacks a portion of them. The sample yields 300,000 to 400,000 clones, 80% to 90% seen once. The specimen was peripheral blood, collected in a trial of Ad26.COV2.S vaccine versus placebo. These receptors were collected from a person between 18 and 65 years old who received the Ad26.COV2.S COVID-19 vaccine or a placebo. Each CDR3 is given with its conserved first and last residue. Fields, in order: J gene, V gene, clone size, D gene, CDR3 length, CDR3 DNA, CDR3 protein. A D gene is named only where the DNA matches it firmly. The size field is filled for only some rows; it gives once, few, many or a size class.

>TRBJ2-7|TRBV28|-|TRBD2|15
TGTGCCAGCAGAGCAATACTAGCGGGAGCGGACGAGCAGTACTTC
CASRAILAGADEQYF
>TRBJ2-3|TRBV6-5|-|-|12
TGTGCCAGCAGCCTGGACTACCAGCAGCAGTATTTT
CASSLDYQQQYF
>TRBJ1-5|TRBV5-6|-|TRBD1|14
TGTGCCAGCAGTTCGGGACAGCGGGGTCAGCCCCAGCATTTT
CASSSGQRGQPQHF
>TRBJ2-7|TRBV11-2|-|-|15
TGTGCCAGCAGCCCCCAGCCGGGAGTATATGACGAGCAGTACTTC
CASSPQPGVYDEQYF
>TRBJ2-1|TRBV12-3/TRBV12-4|-|-|13
TGTGCCAGCAGTTTACCTAGTAACAATGAGCAGTTCTTC
CASSLPSNNEQFF
>TRBJ1-5|TRBV19|-|-|15
TGTGCCAGTACCATATTTCTAGGAAGCAATCAGCCCCAGCATTTT
CASTIFLGSNQPQHF
>TRBJ1-4|TRBV11-2|-|-|13
TGTGCCAGCAGCCTCGGGACAAACGAAAAACTGTTTTTT
CASSLGTNEKLFF
>TRBJ1-5|TRBV27|-|-|15
TGTGCCAGCAAGGCCTTAAGGGACGGCAATCAGCCCCAGCATTTT
CASKALRDGNQPQHF
>TRBJ1-4|TRBV5-1|-|-|11
TGCGCCAGCAGCTACGATGAAAAACTGTTTTTT
CASSYDEKLFF
>TRBJ1-2|TRBV6-1|-|-|13
TGTGCCAGCAGTGAAGCCGGACGTTATGGCTACACCTTC
CASSEAGRYGYTF
>TRBJ1-1|TRBV18|once|TRBD1|15
TGTGCCAGCGCCGCGGGGGACAGGGTGGGCACTGAAGCTTTCTTT
CASAAGDRVGTEAFF
>TRBJ2-6|TRBV19|once|-|16
TGTGCCAGTAGCCCGACAGGCTTCTCTGGGGCCAACGTCCTGACTTTC
CASSPTGFSGANVLTF
>TRBJ2-1|TRBV7-8|few|-|13
TGTGCCAGCAGCTTAGGGCAGGGCAGTGAGCAGTTCTTC
CASSLGQGSEQFF
>TRBJ1-6|TRBV2|-|-|15
TGTGCCAGCAAGTATAGGACATTGGGATATTCACCCCTCCACTTT
CASKYRTLGYSPLHF